One T cell receptor beta chain is described in this entry. This clonotype appeared a few times. No antigen is known for it. No clone much larger than this one lies a single base away; base qualities are absent. These data are taken from a study of T cells in Graves' hyperthyroidism and ophthalmopathy (dated 2019 in TCRdb). Describing the broader study: Peripheral blood was collected at initial diagnosis, before any treatment. TCR Vbeta CDR3 sequencing of fewer than 150 peripheral blood samples (approximately 44 ophthalmopathy, around 80 hyperthyroidism and around 17 progressor patients) is reported in the paper. Prospective prediction of ophthalmopathy was tested in an independent validation cohort consisting of 18 hyperthyroidism patients and more than 15 patients who later progressed to ophthalmopathy. For training and testing, the 100 or so patients in the discovery cohort were randomly divided in a 7:3 ratio. A discovery cohort of about 95 patients, approximately 45 with Graves' ophthalmopathy and more than 55 with stable Graves' hyperthyroidism, was used to find distinguishing TCR V-J signatures. After sampling, hyperthyroidism patients received methimazole starting at 30 mg daily, and ophthalmopathy patients received high-dose intravenous methylprednisolone. In roughly six Graves' hyperthyroidism patients, the study also compared T-cell repertoires from thyroid tissue with T-cell repertoires from blood.

Broad study findings and their caveats: Sample size was not statistically predetermined, and blinding of investigators to group allocation was not performed. Most expanded thyroid clonotypes (frequency above 0.001) were also found in blood, which suggests that blood repertoires may mirror thyroid immune responses. In validation, the model predicted progression to ophthalmopathy with around 71% sensitivity and 72% to 85% specificity, a median of 6.5 months before onset. A 13 V-J signature model separated ophthalmopathy from stable hyperthyroidism, with around 91% sensitivity and about 81% specificity in cross-validation and 80%/75% in testing.

In the ophthalmopathy patients, disease was moderately to severely active, with a Clinical Activity Score of 3 or more, a NOSPECS grade of 4 or more, and a duration of less than 3 months. Patients with uncontrolled infections, other autoimmune diseases, pregnancy or lactation were excluded. Diagnoses were established on the basis of clinical symptoms, serum thyroxine and TRAb, thyroid ultrasound, and orbital computed tomography. PBMCs were separated from roughly 10 ml of fresh peripheral blood using Ficoll-Paque density gradient centrifugation. Trizol reagent was used to extract total RNA, and RNA quality was then checked on an Agilent 2100 Bioanalyzer. Amplification of TCR beta CDR3 regions was carried out from RNA transcripts. The TCR CDR3 was subjected to a first round of RT-PCR using the HTBI primer set and the Qiagen OneStep RT-PCR kit. A second multiplex PCR round built the libraries, followed by size selection and purification. The libraries were sequenced on an Illumina HiSeq2000 using paired-end 100 bp reads. As for the authors' bioinformatics: SOAPnuke was used to process the raw data, throwing out any read that contained adapters or uncalled bases, had a mean Phred below 15, or lacked an exact constant-primer or identifier match. High-quality paired reads were merged with COPE v1.2.5, and unique nucleotide sequences were defined as clonotypes. MiTCR v1.1 was used to align the clonotypes against IMGT TRBV, TRBD and TRBJ reference segments. Only V-J combinations with frequency above 0.0001, covering 98% to 99.2% of repertoires, were analysed. The TCS score was defined as the ratio of F50 (clonal expansion) to E x V (chaos), calculated using BLOSUM62-based TCRdist between CDR3 peptides within each V-J. Welch's t-statistics and random forest reduced several hundred V-J features to about 13, which were used in a naive Bayes classifier (R e1071). Clones were called with MiXCR by TCRdb after fastp trimmed the public reads at Q25, and only in-frame beta chains were retained. One record per CDR3 amino acid sequence lists the most common genes and DNA. V and J calls and clone size were set by TCRdb, not the authors. The sample table lists about 600,000 distinct CDR3 sequences, roughly a sixth of them with a count of one. Together, the top ten hold approximately 3.5% of the sample.

CDR1 and CDR2, looked up from the germline V gene (reference sequence), are MNHEY and SMNVEV. From the cysteine through the phenylalanine, the CDR3 covers 15 amino acids. The only DNA kept is the CDR3, 45 bases in frame from the first base. V is reduced by 6 bases and J by 0 bases, leaving a spacing of 12 bases between them. Recombination joined TRBV27 with TRBJ2-1; the D gene is perhaps TRBD1, from 6 matching bases. The sequenced material came from blood. This sequence originates from a woman in her forties with Graves' ophthalmopathy. CDR3 region: CASRIDRSSYNEQFF. The DNA sequence follows: TGTGCCAGCAGGATAGACAGGAGCTCCTACAATGAGCAGTTCTTC.